The next 25 T cell receptor beta chains were all read from a single sample in a study of blood T cell repertoires in COVID-19. Assay: immunoSEQ multiplex PCR; the TCRdb copy retains only in-frame clones and omits some. The sample includes around 230,000 clones, roughly 90% of them seen just once. Sequencing used PBMCs or T cells enriched from blood (not recorded which). The receptors originated from a woman aged 30 to 39 with acute COVID-19.

In nucleotides, the CDR3 is TGTGCCAGCAGCCCCAGGGCTGAGGTTAAGGAAGCTTTCTTT. It is translated as CASSPRAEVKEAFF. The chain couples TRBV7-3 to TRBJ1-1; a possible D gene is TRBD1 (5 bases). The germline V gene has CDR1 SGHTA and CDR2 FQGTGA. V lost 5 bases and J lost 8, with 18 bases in between. CDR3 length: 14 amino acids.

The chain is built from TRBV12-5 and TRBJ2-3, with TRBD2 as a possible D gene (5 bases). Germline loops: CDR1 LGHNT, CDR2 FRNRAP. V lost 1 base, J lost 2 bases, and 7 bases lay in between. The CDR3 length is 14 residues. CDR3 sequence: CASGLDGITDTQYF. CDR3 nucleotides: TGTGCTAGTGGTTTGGACGGGATCACAGATACGCAGTATTTT.

The J gene is TRBJ1-4, the V gene TRBV6-5; D is possibly TRBD1 (5 bases). This CDR3 spans 13 amino acids. V was shortened by 6 bases and J by 7 bases, with 12 bases between the two germline ends. Germline lookup yields CDR1 MNHEY and CDR2 SVGAGI. Here the CDR3 reads CASRDMTSEKLFF. The DNA for the CDR3 is TGTGCCAGCAGGGACATGACGTCTGAAAAACTGTTTTTT.

The V gene is TRBV24-1, the J gene TRBJ1-3; D is ambiguous. Germline values: CDR1 KGHDR, CDR2 SFDVKD. This CDR3 comprises 11 residues. Trimming took 9 bases from V and 14 from J, leaving 16 bases between them. CDR3 loop: CATPFKGALYF. CDR3 nucleotides: TGTGCCACCCCCTTTAAGGGAGCCCTATATTTT.

V and J are TRBV12-3 or TRBV12-4 and TRBJ1-6; no clear D gene. V was trimmed by 5 bases and J by 9 bases, leaving 8 bases between them. This CDR3 region has 12 residues. Written as DNA, the CDR3 is TGTGCCAGCAGTAGACACAGTTCACCCCTCCACTTT. Its translation is CASSRHSSPLHF.

In its sample, this clone was seen a few times. J is TRBJ2-7 and V is TRBV11-2; 7 positions agree with TRBD1. Germline V gene lookup returns CDR1 SGHAT and CDR2 FQNNGV. Losses at the gene ends were 3 bases for V and 0 bases for J; bases not matched to a gene: 11. The CDR3 length is 17 residues. The CDR3 protein is CASSLGASGGSSYEQYF. The CDR3 DNA reads TGTGCCAGCAGCTTGGGCGCCTCAGGGGGTAGCTCCTACGAGCAGTACTTC.

The chain couples TRBV30 to TRBJ2-7; TRBD1 matches 9 bases. The CDR3 is 15 residues long. In germline, CDR1 is GTSNPN, CDR2 SVGIG (reference sequence). The V gene end was trimmed by 4 bases and the J gene end by 2 bases; junction bases not matched to a gene: 9. CDR3 in DNA: TGTGCCTGGACCGCCAGACAGGGGGTTACCTACGAGCAGTACTTC. Protein: CAWTARQGVTYEQYF.

The genes are TRBV5-1 and TRBJ1-4, with TRBD1 matching over 8 bases. V shed 3 bases, J shed 6 bases, and the junction held 7 bases outside the gene matches. CDR3 length equals 15 residues. The germline V gene has CDR1 SGHRS and CDR2 YFSETQ. The CDR3 coding sequence is TGCGCCAGCAGCTCGTCCGGGACAGGTTATGAAAAACTGTTTTTT. This encodes CASSSSGTGYEKLFF.

The chain is built from TRBV2 and TRBJ1-1; TRBD1 matches 8 bases. Germline values: CDR1 SNHLY, CDR2 FYNNEI. The CDR3 covers 12 residues. V was clipped by 8 bases and J by 5 bases; unmatched bases: 4. CDR3: CASRQGRTEAFF. The CDR3 DNA reads as TGTGCCAGCCGACAGGGGAGGACTGAAGCTTTCTTT.

The chain combines TRBV7-2 with TRBJ2-5; D is perhaps TRBD1 (6 bases). Germline CDR1 reads SGHTA; CDR2 reads FQGNSA. Trimming pared 5 bases from V and 5 bases from J, leaving 15 bases between. The CDR3 has 14 amino acids. The CDR3 spells CASSSYRDFETQYF. The CDR3 region has the DNA TGTGCCAGCAGCAGTTACAGGGATTTTGAGACCCAGTACTTC.

This chain connects TRBV2 to TRBJ2-1, with D perhaps TRBD2 (6 bases). CDR3 size: 15 residues. Germline CDR1 SNHLY, CDR2 FYNNEI. V lost 1 base and J lost 3, with 10 bases in between. CDR3 nucleotides: TGTGCCAGCAGTGAAGAGGTGGGGGGCTACAATGAGCAGTTCTTC. Translated: CASSEEVGGYNEQFF.

This clone was counted only a few times. The CDR3, as DNA: TGTGCCAGCAGTTTAGTCGGGGATCAGCCCCAGCATTTT. Translating it yields CASSLVGDQPQHF. The chain recombines TRBV27 with TRBJ1-5; D unresolved. Trimming cost V 2 bases and J 5 bases, with 7 bases left between them. The CDR3 contains 13 residues. Germline V CDR1 and CDR2: MNHEY, SMNVEV (reference sequence).

V is TRBV6-4 and J is TRBJ1-1; weak D call: TRBD1 (5 bases). V lost 7 bases and J lost 4, with 19 bases in between. CDR1 MRHNA and CDR2 SNTAGT come from the germline V gene. The CDR3 is made up of 15 amino acids. DNA of the CDR3: TGTGCCAGCAATCTACCCTTAGGGGAACCCACTGAAGCTTTCTTT. It codes for CASNLPLGEPTEAFF.

The V gene is TRBV5-5, the J gene TRBJ2-7; the match to TRBD1 covers 9 bases. The CDR3 covers 15 residues. Losses at the gene ends were 5 bases for V and 3 bases for J; bases not matched to a gene: 9. The germline gives CDR1 SGHKS, CDR2 YYEKEE (reference sequence). CDR3 in amino acids: CASSQEGQGIYEQYF. CDR3 bases: TGTGCCAGCAGTCAAGAGGGACAGGGAATCTACGAGCAGTACTTC.

CDR3 protein: CASSTGAAPQETQYF. The DNA of the CDR3 is TGTGCCAGCAGCACAGGGGCGGCACCCCAAGAGACCCAGTACTTC. The V call is TRBV6-6, the J call TRBJ2-5; TRBD1 matches 7 bases. V lost 6 bases and J lost 1; bases outside the gene matches: 8. This CDR3 has 15 amino acids. Germline assignment: CDR1 MNHNY and CDR2 SVGAGI (reference sequence).

The chain links TRBV19 to TRBJ2-1; 8 bases map to TRBD1. Trimming cost V 3 bases and J 2 bases; bases outside gene matches: 3. The CDR3 contains 15 residues. Looked up from germline, CDR1 is LNHDA and CDR2 is SQIVND (reference sequence). The CDR3 DNA is TGTGCCAGTAGTATGGCAGGGGGCACCTACAATGAGCAGTTCTTC. This gives the protein CASSMAGGTYNEQFF.

This clone was picked up one time. The CDR3 DNA reads TGTGCCAGCAGCTTGGTGGGGGGGGCCACAGATACGCAGTATTTT. It codes for CASSLVGGATDTQYF. The genes are TRBV5-4 and TRBJ2-3; TRBD2 is a possible D gene (7 bases). V lost 0 bases and J lost 2, with 10 bases in between. CDR3 size: 15 residues. In germline, CDR1 is SGHNT, CDR2 YYREEE (reference sequence).

This clone came up once. CDR3 region: CASSFSGAGNEQFF. CDR3 nucleotide sequence: TGTGCCAGCAGCTTTAGCGGGGCGGGGAATGAGCAGTTCTTC. V gene TRBV7-9 combines with J gene TRBJ2-1; 8 bases fit TRBD2. The CDR3 contains 14 residues. The germline gives CDR1 SEHNR, CDR2 FQNEAQ (reference sequence). Unmatched junction bases numbered 5, after V lost 3 bases and J lost 7 bases.

The chain couples TRBV28 to TRBJ1-6, with D perhaps TRBD1 (6 bases). In germline, CDR1 is MDHEN, CDR2 SYDVKM. The V and J ends lost 8 bases and 8 bases respectively, with 13 bases between them. This CDR3 contains 13 residues. CDR3 nucleotide sequence: TGTGCCAGCGGACAGCCGGCGGATTCACCCCTCCACTTT. Its translation is CASGQPADSPLHF.

This clone has more than one count but fewer than ten. The chain is built from TRBV7-6 and TRBJ1-6; D is perhaps TRBD1 (5 bases). CDR3 length equals 17 residues. The V gene lost 1 base and the J gene lost 0 bases, with 10 bases spanning the gap. CDR1 is SGHVS and CDR2 is FNYEAQ in the germline V gene. The CDR3 spells CASSLETVSSYNSPLHF. The CDR3 DNA is TGTGCCAGCAGCTTAGAGACAGTTAGCTCCTATAATTCACCCCTCCACTTT. Complete variable domain (other parts from reference TRBV7-6 and TRBJ1-6): GAGVSQSPRYKVTKRGQDVALRCDPISGHVSLYWYRQALGQGPEFLTYFNYEAQQDKSGLPNDRFSAERPEGSISTLTIQRTEQRDSAMYRCASSLETVSSYNSPLHFGNGTRLTVT.

This clone was seen a single time. V and J are TRBV27 and TRBJ2-1; 9 nucleotides match TRBD2. This CDR3 comprises 16 residues. Germline V gives CDR1 MNHEY, CDR2 SMNVEV (reference sequence). The junction had 7 bases not matched to a gene; V was cut back by 2 bases and J by 5 bases. CDR3 sequence: CASSLRGGVINNEQFF. The CDR3 nucleotides are TGTGCCAGCAGTTTACGCGGGGGGGTAATAAACAATGAGCAGTTCTTC.

This clone was detected a few times. The chain carries TRBV9 and TRBJ1-2, with D possibly matching TRBD1 (6 bases). Germline loops: CDR1 SGDLS, CDR2 YYNGEE. CDR3 length: 16 residues. Trimming stripped 0 bases from V and 8 bases from J, with 20 bases between. The CDR3 loop reads CASSVGGGRGGEGYTF. The CDR3 DNA follows: TGTGCCAGCAGCGTAGGCGGGGGCAGGGGAGGAGAGGGCTACACCTTC.

CDR3 coding DNA: TGCGCCAGCCGATCTCGGGGTCTCTCCTACAATGAGCAGTTCTTC. Its translation: CASRSRGLSYNEQFF. The V call is TRBV4-1, the J call TRBJ2-1; possibly TRBD2 for D (5 bases). The CDR3 totals 15 residues. Germline lookup yields CDR1 MGHRA and CDR2 YSYEKL. V was pared by 8 bases and J by 0 bases, with 14 bases between.

This clone was seen only once. The J gene is TRBJ1-6, the V gene TRBV7-9; 7 positions match TRBD1. The trim removed 5 bases at V and 1 base at J, leaving 11 bases unmatched. The germline V gene has CDR1 SEHNR and CDR2 FQNEAQ (reference sequence). This CDR3 is 18 amino acids long. The CDR3 loop is CASSPGDSMRSYNSPLHF. The CDR3 DNA reads TGTGCCAGCAGCCCCGGGGACAGTATGAGATCCTATAATTCACCCCTCCACTTT.

The V call is TRBV7-9, the J call TRBJ1-2; no clear D. Trimming pared 5 bases from V and 8 bases from J, leaving 9 bases between. CDR1 is SEHNR, CDR2 FQNEAQ, per germline (reference sequence). This CDR3 is built from 11 residues. The CDR3 reads CASSHTGGYTF. DNA for the CDR3: TGTGCCAGCAGCCACACGGGAGGCTACACCTTC.